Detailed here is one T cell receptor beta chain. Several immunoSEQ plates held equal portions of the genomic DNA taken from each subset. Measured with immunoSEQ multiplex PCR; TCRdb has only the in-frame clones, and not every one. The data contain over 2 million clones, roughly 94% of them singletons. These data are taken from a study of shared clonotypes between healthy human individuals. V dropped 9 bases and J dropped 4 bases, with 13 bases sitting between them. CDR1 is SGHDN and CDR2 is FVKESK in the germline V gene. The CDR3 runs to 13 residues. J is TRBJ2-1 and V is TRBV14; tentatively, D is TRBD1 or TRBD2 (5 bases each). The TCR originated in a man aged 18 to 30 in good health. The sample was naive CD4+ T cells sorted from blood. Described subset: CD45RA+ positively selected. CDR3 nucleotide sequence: TGTGCCAGTTCCGGGACCCGGTACAATGAGCAGTTCTTC. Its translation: CASSGTRYNEQFF.